This T cell receptor beta chain derives from a study of blood T cell repertoires in COVID-19. CDR3 size: 14 residues. The V end lost 8 bases, the J end lost 6 bases, and 19 bases lay between the germline ends. In germline, CDR1 is SGHRS, CDR2 YFSETQ. Enrolled through a virtual design, the participants were between roughly 18 and 90 years of age and came from about two dozen US areas. This clone was found once. The assay was immunoSEQ multiplex PCR, and TCRdb's table has in-frame clones only and misses some. The profile shows approximately 150,000 clones, about 88% of them singletons. The sequencing input was PBMCs or T cells enriched from blood (not recorded which). The chain joins TRBV5-1 to TRBJ2-3; tentatively, D is TRBD2 (6 bases). This sequence was found in a man aged 40-55 years with acute COVID-19. The CDR3 loop reads CASSAGVAADTQYF. The DNA of the CDR3 is TGCGCCAGTAGCGCTGGGGTAGCGGCTGATACGCAGTATTTT.